The source of this T cell receptor beta chain is a study of breast tumors, draining lymph nodes, adjacent tissues. Study-wide results and caveats: The data were judged consistent with most tumor T cells coming from lymph node and expanding in tumor. Tumors had less TCR diversity than lymph nodes, more than nontumor tissue.

V lost 5 bases, J lost 2 bases, and 15 bases lay in between. Germline V CDR1 and CDR2: DFQATT, SNEGSKA (reference sequence). This CDR3 is 14 amino acids long. TCRdb fed the multiplex PCR reads into MiXCR, producing one record per CDR3 protein. Of 85,000 to 130,000 distinct CDR3 sequences in the sample, more than 25% were seen once. Samples came from axillary lymph nodes draining the breast cancer. This clonotype is large by share. As yet, its antigen is unknown. Input material: axillary lymph node tissue. The V gene is TRBV20-1, the J gene TRBJ1-2, with a weak D call TRBD1 (6 bases). The receptor was derived from a female donor with breast cancer. Some clones in this sample may be carry-over from other donors' samples. The CDR3 loop is CSAPDSFLNYGYTF. DNA for the CDR3: TGCAGTGCTCCGGACAGTTTCCTCAACTATGGCTACACCTTC.